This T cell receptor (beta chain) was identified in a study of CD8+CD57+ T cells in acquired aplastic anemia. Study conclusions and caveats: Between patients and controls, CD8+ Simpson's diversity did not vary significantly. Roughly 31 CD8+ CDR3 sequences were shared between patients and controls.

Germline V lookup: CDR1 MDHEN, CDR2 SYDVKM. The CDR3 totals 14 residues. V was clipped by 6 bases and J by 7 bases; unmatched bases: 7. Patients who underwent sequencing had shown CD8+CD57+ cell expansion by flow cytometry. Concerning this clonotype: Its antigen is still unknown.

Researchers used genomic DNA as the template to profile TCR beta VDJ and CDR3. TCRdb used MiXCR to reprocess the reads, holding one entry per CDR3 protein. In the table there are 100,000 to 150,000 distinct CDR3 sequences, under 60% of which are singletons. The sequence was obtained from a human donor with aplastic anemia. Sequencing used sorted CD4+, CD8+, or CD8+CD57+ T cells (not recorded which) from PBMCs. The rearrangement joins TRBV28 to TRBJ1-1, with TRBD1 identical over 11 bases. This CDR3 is CASSPGQGVGEAFF. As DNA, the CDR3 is TGTGCCAGCAGCCCGGGACAGGGGGTGGGTGAAGCTTTCTTT.